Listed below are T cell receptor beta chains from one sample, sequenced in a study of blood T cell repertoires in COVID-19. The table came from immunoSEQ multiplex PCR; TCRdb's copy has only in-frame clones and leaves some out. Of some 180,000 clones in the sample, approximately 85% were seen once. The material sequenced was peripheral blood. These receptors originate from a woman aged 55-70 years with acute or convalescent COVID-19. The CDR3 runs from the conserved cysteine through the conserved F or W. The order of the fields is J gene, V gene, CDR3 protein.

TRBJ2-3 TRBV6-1 CASSEIFSGTTDTQYF
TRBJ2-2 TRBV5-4 CASSLASTGYTGELFF
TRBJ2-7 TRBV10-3 CAISDRDRRYEQYF
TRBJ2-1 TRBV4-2 CASSQVGLADDNEQFF
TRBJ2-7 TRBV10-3 CAISESGQGRTYEQYF
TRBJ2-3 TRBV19 CASAGLVDTQYF
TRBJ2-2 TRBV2 CASSLADLNTGELFF
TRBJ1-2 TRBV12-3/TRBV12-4 CASSFSSQGGYTF
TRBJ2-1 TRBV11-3 CASSLGGPTPEQFF
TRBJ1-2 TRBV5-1 CASSLERGTPYGYTF
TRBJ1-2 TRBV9 CASSVDDRLQLGYGYTF
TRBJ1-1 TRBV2 CATQGAATEAFF
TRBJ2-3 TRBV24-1 CATSDLLTSSDTQYF
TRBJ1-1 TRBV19 CASSIGDRNTEAFF
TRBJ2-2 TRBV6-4 CANPGVVGTGELFF
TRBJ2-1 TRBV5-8 CASSLGLLRYNEQFF
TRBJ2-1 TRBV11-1 CASSSLAGGNNEQFF
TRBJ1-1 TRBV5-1 CASSRGGNTEAFF
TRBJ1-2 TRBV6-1 CASSEMRTGGSNYGYTF
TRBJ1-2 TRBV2 CASSYRTATYGYTF
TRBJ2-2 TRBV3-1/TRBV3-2 CASSISGLTNTGELFF